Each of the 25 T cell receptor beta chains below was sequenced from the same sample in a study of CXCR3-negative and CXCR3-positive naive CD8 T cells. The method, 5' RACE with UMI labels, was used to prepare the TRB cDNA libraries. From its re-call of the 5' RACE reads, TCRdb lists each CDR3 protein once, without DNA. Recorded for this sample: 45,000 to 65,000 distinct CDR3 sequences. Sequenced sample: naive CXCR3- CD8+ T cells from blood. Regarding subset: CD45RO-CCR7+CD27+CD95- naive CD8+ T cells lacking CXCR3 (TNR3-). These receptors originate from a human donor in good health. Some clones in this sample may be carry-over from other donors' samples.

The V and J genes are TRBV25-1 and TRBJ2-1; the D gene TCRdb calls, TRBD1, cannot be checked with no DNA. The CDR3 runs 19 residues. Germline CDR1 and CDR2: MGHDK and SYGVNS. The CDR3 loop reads CASSEFFSASGGSYNEQFF.

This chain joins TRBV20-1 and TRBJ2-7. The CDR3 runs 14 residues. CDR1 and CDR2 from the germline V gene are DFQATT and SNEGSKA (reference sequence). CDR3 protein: CSAREEPNAYEQYF.

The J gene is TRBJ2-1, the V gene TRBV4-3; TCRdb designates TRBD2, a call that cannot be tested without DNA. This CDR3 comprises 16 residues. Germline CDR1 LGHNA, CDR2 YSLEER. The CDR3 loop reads CASSQERGGSYNEQFF.

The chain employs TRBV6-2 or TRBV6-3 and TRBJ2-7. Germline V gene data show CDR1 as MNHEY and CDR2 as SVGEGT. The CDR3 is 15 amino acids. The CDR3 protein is CASSYIGNPSYEQYF.

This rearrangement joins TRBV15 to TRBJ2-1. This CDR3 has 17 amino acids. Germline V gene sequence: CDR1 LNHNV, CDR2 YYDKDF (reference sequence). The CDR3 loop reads CATSRDYGGPNYNEQFF.

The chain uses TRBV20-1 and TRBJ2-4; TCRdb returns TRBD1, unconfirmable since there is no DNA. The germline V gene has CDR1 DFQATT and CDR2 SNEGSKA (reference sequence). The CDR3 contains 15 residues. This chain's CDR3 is CPTQRQGTAKNIQYF.

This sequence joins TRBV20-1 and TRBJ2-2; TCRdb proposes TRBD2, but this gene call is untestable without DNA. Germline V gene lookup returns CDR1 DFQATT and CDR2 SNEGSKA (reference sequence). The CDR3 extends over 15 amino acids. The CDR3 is CSAARTSGTMRELFF.

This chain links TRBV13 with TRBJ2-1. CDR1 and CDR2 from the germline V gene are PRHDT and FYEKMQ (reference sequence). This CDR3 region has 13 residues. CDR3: CASSLFAVDEQFF.

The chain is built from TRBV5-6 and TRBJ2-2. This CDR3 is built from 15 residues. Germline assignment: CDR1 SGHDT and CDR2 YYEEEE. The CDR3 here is CASSLVGANTGELFF.

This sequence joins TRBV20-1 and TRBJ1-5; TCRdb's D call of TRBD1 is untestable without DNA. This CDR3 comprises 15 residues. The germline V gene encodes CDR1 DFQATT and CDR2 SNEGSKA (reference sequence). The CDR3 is CSARDEDWGNQPQHF.

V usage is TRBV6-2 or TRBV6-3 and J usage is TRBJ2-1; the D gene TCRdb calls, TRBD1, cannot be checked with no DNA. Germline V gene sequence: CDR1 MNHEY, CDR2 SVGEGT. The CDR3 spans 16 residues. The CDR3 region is CASLPIGGPSYNEQFF.

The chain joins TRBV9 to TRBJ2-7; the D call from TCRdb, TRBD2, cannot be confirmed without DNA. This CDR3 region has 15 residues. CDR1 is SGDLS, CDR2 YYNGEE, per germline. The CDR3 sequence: CASSVGDSPPYEQYF.

This CDR3 is CASSPGDYEQYF. V usage is TRBV12-3 or TRBV12-4 and J usage is TRBJ2-7; checking the TCRdb D call of TRBD1 is not possible without DNA. CDR3 length: 12 residues.

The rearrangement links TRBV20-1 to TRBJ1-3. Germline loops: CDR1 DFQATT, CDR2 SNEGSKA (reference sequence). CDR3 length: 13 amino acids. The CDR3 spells CSARVASGNTIYF.

CDR3 amino acids: CASSQGTSTDTQYF. The chain is built from TRBV4-2 and TRBJ2-3. The CDR3 sequence is 14 residues long. From germline, CDR1 is LGHNA and CDR2 YNFKEQ.

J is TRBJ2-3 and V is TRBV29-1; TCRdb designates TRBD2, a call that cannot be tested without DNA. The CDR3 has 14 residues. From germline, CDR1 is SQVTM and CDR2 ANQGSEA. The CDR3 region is CSVEGTSGTDTQYF.

The CDR3 is CASSSGLTDTQYF. This chain links TRBV5-4 with TRBJ2-3; TCRdb designates TRBD2, a call that cannot be tested without DNA. Germline V gene data show CDR1 as SGHNT and CDR2 as YYREEE (reference sequence). The CDR3 is 13 residues long.

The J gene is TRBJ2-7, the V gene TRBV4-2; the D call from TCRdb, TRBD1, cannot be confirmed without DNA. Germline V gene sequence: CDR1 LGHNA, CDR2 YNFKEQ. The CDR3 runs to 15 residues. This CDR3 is CASSQDRQGAYEQYF.

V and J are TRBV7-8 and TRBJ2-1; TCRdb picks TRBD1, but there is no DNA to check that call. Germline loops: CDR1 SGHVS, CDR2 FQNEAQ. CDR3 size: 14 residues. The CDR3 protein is CATQDRASYNEQFF.

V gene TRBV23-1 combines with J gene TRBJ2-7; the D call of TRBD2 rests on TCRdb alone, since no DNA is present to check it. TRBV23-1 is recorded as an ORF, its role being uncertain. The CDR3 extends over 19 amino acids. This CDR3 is CASSQPTSGTSGRPYEQYF.

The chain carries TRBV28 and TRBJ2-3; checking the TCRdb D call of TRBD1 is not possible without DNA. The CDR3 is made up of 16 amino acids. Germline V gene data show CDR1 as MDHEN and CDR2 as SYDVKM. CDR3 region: CASSPGTILITDTQYF.

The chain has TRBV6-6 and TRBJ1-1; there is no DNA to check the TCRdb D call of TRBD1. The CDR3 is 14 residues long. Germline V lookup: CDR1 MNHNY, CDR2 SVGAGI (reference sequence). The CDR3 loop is CASSYLADRGQAFF.

The CDR3 sequence: CAISESNFPGELFF. This sequence joins TRBV10-3 and TRBJ2-2. The CDR3 consists of 14 residues. Per germline, CDR1 ENHRY and CDR2 SYGVKD.

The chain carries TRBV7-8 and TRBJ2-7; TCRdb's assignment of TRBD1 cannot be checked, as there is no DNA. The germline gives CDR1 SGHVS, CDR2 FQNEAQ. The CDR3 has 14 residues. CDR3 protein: CASGSSGSRVEQYF.

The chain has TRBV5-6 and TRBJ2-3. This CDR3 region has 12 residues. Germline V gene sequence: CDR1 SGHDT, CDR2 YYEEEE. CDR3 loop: CASSPDPDTQYF.